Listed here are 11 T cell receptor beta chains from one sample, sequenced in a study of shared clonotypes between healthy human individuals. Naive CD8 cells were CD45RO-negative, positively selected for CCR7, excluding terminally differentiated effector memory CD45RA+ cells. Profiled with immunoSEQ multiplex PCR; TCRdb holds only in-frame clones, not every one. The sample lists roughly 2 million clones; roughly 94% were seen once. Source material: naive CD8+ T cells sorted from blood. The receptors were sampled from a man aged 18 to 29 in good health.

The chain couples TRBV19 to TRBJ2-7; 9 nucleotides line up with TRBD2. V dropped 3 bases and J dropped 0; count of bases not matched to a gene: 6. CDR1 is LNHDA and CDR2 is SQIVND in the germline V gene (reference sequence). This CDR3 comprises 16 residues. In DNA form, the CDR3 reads TGTGCCAGTAGTATCTCGGCGGGAGGGCCCTCCTACGAGCAGTACTTC. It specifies CASSISAGGPSYEQYF.

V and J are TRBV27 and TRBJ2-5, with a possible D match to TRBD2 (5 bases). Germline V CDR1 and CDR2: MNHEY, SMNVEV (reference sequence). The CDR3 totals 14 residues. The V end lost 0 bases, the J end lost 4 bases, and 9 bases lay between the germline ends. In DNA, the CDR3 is TGTGCCAGCAGTTTATCCGAGGGAGCAGAGACCCAGTACTTC. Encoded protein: CASSLSEGAETQYF.

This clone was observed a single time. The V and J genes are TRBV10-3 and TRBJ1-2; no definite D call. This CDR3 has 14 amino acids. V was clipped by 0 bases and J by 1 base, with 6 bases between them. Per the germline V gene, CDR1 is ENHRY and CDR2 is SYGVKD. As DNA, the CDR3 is TGTGCCATCAGTGAGTCCCCCCATAACTATGGCTACACCTTC. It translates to CAISESPHNYGYTF.

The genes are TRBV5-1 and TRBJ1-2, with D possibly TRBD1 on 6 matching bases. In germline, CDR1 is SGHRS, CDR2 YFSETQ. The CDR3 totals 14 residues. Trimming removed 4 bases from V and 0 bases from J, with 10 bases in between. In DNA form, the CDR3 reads TGCGCCAGCAGCCCGACAGGACCTAACTATGGCTACACCTTC. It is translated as CASSPTGPNYGYTF.

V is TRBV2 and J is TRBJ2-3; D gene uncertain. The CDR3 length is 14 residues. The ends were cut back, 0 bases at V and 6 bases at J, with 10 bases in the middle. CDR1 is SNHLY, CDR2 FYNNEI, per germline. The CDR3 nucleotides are TGTGCCAGCAGTGAAGCGGCTCGAAAGGATACGCAGTATTTT. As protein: CASSEAARKDTQYF.

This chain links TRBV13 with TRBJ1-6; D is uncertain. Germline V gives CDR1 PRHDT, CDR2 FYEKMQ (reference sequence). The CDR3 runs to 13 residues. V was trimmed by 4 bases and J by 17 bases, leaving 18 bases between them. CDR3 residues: CASSSSRTGSFHF. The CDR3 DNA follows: TGTGCCAGCAGCTCCTCTCGCACGGGGTCGTTCCACTTT. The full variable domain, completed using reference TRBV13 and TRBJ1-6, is AAGVIQSPRHLIKEKRETATLKCYPIPRHDTVYWYQQGPGQDPQFLISFYEKMQSDKGSIPDRFSAQQFSDYHSELNMSSLELGDSALYFCASSSSRTGSFHFGNGTRLTVT.

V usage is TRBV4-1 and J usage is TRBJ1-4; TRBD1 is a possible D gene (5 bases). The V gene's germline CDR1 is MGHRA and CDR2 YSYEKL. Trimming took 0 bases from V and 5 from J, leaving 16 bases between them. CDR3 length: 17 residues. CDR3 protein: CASSQDLVQEENEKLFF. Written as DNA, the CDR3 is TGCGCCAGCAGCCAAGATTTGGTACAGGAGGAAAATGAAAAACTGTTTTTT.

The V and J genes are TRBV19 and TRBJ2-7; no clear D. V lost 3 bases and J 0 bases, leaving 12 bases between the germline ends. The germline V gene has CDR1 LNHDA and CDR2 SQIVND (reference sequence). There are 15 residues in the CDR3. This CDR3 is CASSMGLASSYEQYF. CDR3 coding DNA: TGTGCCAGTAGTATGGGTCTCGCGAGCTCCTACGAGCAGTACTTC.

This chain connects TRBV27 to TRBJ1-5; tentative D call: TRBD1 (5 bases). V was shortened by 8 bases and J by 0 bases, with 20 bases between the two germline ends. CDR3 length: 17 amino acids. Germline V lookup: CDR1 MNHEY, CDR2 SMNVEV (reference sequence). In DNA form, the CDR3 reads TGTGCCAGCCTACCTACTGGGGCCGACTATAGCAATCAGCCCCAGCATTTT. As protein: CASLPTGADYSNQPQHF.

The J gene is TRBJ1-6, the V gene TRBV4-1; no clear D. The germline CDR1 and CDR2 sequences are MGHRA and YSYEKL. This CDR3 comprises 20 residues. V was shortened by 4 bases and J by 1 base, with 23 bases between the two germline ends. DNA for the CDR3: TGCGCCAGCAGCCTAATGGACGTGACTAGGGCATGGTCCTATAATTCACCCCTCCACTTT. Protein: CASSLMDVTRAWSYNSPLHF.

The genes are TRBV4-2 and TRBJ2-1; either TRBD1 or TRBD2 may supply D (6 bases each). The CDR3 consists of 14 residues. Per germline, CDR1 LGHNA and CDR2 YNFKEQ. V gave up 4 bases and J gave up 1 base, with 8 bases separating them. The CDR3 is CASSLGGSYNEQFF. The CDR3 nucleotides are TGTGCCAGCAGCCTAGGGGGGTCCTACAATGAGCAGTTCTTC.